The 23 T cell receptor beta chains below come from one sample, sequenced in a study of CD8+CD57+ T cells in acquired aplastic anemia. Genomic DNA provided the template from which TCR beta VDJ and CDR3 profiles were obtained. TCRdb fed the reads into MiXCR, producing one record per CDR3 protein. The repertoire has tens of thousands of distinct CDR3 sequences, around 82% of them found once; the top ten carry roughly 22%. The sequencing input was sorted CD4+, CD8+, or CD8+CD57+ T cells (not recorded which) from PBMCs. These receptors were taken from a human donor in good health, serving as a control.

J is TRBJ1-5 and V is TRBV10-3; D is undetermined. Germline V CDR1 and CDR2: ENHRY, SYGVKD. Deletions cut 10 bases from V and 0 bases from J, with 10 bases between. The CDR3 extends over 13 amino acids. CDR3 residues: CATGENSNQPQHF. The CDR3 DNA sequence: TGTGCCACCGGGGAGAATAGCAATCAGCCCCAGCATTTT.

This chain uses TRBV10-1 with TRBJ1-1; D perhaps matches TRBD1 (6 bases). This CDR3 is 15 amino acids long. Per germline, CDR1 WNHNN and CDR2 SYGVQD (reference sequence). V was shortened by 6 bases and J by 4 bases, with 18 bases between the two germline ends. CDR3 in amino acids: CASSPGGQRITEAFF. Here the CDR3 DNA reads TGCGCCAGCAGCCCCGGGGGACAAAGGATCACTGAAGCTTTCTTT.

This rearrangement joins TRBV19 to TRBJ2-5; 8 bases are shared with TRBD2. V lost 7 bases, J lost 3 bases, and 10 bases stayed unmatched. The CDR3 length is 15 residues. Germline values: CDR1 LNHDA, CDR2 SQIVND (reference sequence). The CDR3 DNA reads TGTGCCAGTACCGCGGGGGGTTTCGGAGAAGAGACCCAGTACTTC. Encoded protein: CASTAGGFGEETQYF. The full variable domain, with the rest looked up from reference TRBV19 and TRBJ2-5, is DGGITQSPKYLFRKEGQNVTLSCEQNLNHDAMYWYRQDPGQGLRLIYYSQIVNDFQKGDIAEGYSVSREKKESFPLTVTSAQKNPTAFYLCASTAGGFGEETQYFGPGTRLLVL.

The gene calls are TRBV7-6 and TRBJ2-1; tentatively, D is TRBD1 or TRBD2 (5 bases each). Looked up from germline, CDR1 is SGHVS and CDR2 is FNYEAQ. The CDR3 runs to 15 residues. Trimming removed 8 bases at V and 3 bases at J, with 17 bases between. The CDR3 is CASGYLGTDYNEQFF. Written as DNA, the CDR3 is TGTGCCAGCGGCTACCTGGGGACCGACTACAATGAGCAGTTCTTC.

This sequence joins TRBV10-2 and TRBJ1-1, with 8 bases fitting TRBD1. V was clipped by 8 bases and J by 5 bases; unmatched bases: 16. Germline-derived CDR1 and CDR2 are WSHSY and SAAADI. The CDR3 length is 16 residues. This chain's CDR3 is CASQGTGERVGTEAFF. The CDR3 region has the DNA TGCGCCAGCCAAGGGACAGGCGAAAGAGTGGGGACTGAAGCTTTCTTT.

The rearrangement links TRBV9 to TRBJ2-7; perhaps TRBD1 as D (6 bases). V was cut by 4 bases and J by 4 bases, with 12 bases left in between. Germline V CDR1 and CDR2: SGDLS, YYNGEE. This CDR3 has 13 residues. The CDR3 DNA reads TGTGCCAGCAGCCCTTCCCAGGGGTACGAGCAGTACTTC. It yields the protein CASSPSQGYEQYF.

For the CDR3, the DNA is TGCAGCGTGACAGGGGACACTCGCTCCTACGAGCAGTACTTC. Its translation: CSVTGDTRSYEQYF. The chain has TRBV29-1 and TRBJ2-7, with 8 bases that match TRBD1. Germline loops: CDR1 SQVTM, CDR2 ANQGSEA. V lost 6 bases to trimming and J lost 0 bases; unmatched junction nucleotides: 7. This CDR3 comprises 14 residues.

The CDR3 DNA is TGTGCCAGCATGACGGCGGAGACCCAGTACTTC. Amino acid sequence: CASMTAETQYF. This chain connects TRBV2 to TRBJ2-5; no firm D call. The CDR3 is 11 amino acids. Trimming removed 7 bases from V and 5 bases from J, with 8 bases in between. Looked up from germline, CDR1 is SNHLY and CDR2 is FYNNEI.

The chain uses TRBV19 and TRBJ2-7, with D perhaps matching TRBD2 (5 bases). V lost 9 bases and J 3 bases, leaving 12 bases between the germline ends. The CDR3 sequence is 12 residues long. Germline CDR1 is LNHDA and CDR2 is SQIVND (reference sequence). The CDR3 DNA reads as TGTGCCAGCAGTGACGAGGGCTACGAGCAGTACTTC. It specifies CASSDEGYEQYF.

This chain links TRBV11-1 with TRBJ1-6; the D is unclear. Trimming pared 1 base from V and 8 bases from J, leaving 15 bases between. In germline, CDR1 is SGHAT, CDR2 FQDESV (reference sequence). This CDR3 spans 16 amino acids. This CDR3 reads CASSLVEGLQYSPLHF. The DNA of the CDR3 is TGTGCCAGCAGCTTAGTTGAGGGCCTACAATATTCACCCCTCCACTTT. The entire variable domain, with the rest obtained from reference TRBV11-1 and TRBJ1-6, is as follows: EAEVAQSPRYKITEKSQAVAFWCDPISGHATLYWYRQILGQGPELLVQFQDESVVDDSQLPKDRFSAERLKGVDSTLKIQPAELGDSAMYLCASSLVEGLQYSPLHFGNGTRLTVT.

The chain couples TRBV15 to TRBJ1-6, with a weak D call TRBD1 (6 bases). The CDR3 totals 16 residues. Trimming left V 0 bases short and J 10 bases short, with 16 bases between. Per the germline V gene, CDR1 is LNHNV and CDR2 is YYDKDF (reference sequence). CDR3 nucleotides: TGTGCCACCAGCAGAGAAAGACAGGCCTTGGGGTCACCCCTCCACTTT. The encoded protein is CATSRERQALGSPLHF. Looking up the rest from reference TRBV15 and TRBJ1-6 gives the full variable domain: DAMVIQNPRYQVTQFGKPVTLSCSQTLNHNVMYWYQQKSSQAPKLLFHYYDKDFNNEADTPDNFQSRRPNTSFCFLDIRSPGLGDTAMYLCATSRERQALGSPLHFGNGTRLTVT.

The count of this clonotype is one. At one end, the junction sequence differs from germline, possibly due to a read error. The rearrangement uses TRBV7-6 and TRBJ2-5; D gene ambiguous. CDR1 and CDR2 from the germline V gene are SGHVS and FNYEAQ. The CDR3 loop spans 13 amino acids. In DNA, the CDR3 is TGTGCTAGCAGCTTAGCTGAGCAAGAGACCCAGTACTTC. Translating gives CASSLAEQETQYF.

The rearrangement links TRBV7-3 to TRBJ2-7; 8 bases are shared with TRBD1. The CDR3 extends over 14 amino acids. The J segment lost 6 bases and the V segment lost 3 bases, leaving 7 bases of the junction unmatched. CDR1 SGHTA and CDR2 FQGTGA come from the germline V gene. CDR3 loop: CASSLDQGATEQYF. Written as DNA, the CDR3 is TGTGCCAGCAGCTTGGATCAGGGGGCGACCGAGCAGTACTTC.

V usage is TRBV15 and J usage is TRBJ2-5; D not certain. Trimming removed 1 base at V and 3 bases at J, with 12 bases between. CDR1 is LNHNV, CDR2 YYDKDF, per germline (reference sequence). The CDR3 totals 15 residues. The CDR3 DNA sequence: TGTGCCACCAGCAGAGGTGGTGTAGGGAAAGAGACCCAGTACTTC. Translating it yields CATSRGGVGKETQYF.

This chain links TRBV10-2 with TRBJ2-1; tentative D call: TRBD1 (6 bases). This CDR3 is 17 amino acids long. With 6 bases removed from V and 7 bases from J, the gap between germline ends came to 25 bases. CDR1 WSHSY and CDR2 SAAADI come from the germline V gene. The chain's CDR3 is CASSSKLVNRVGNEQFF. The CDR3 bases are TGCGCCAGCAGCTCAAAACTAGTAAACAGGGTTGGGAATGAGCAGTTCTTC.

The rearrangement uses TRBV2 and TRBJ2-7; 10 bases match TRBD2. Unmatched junction bases numbered 2, after V lost 3 bases and J lost 3 bases. This CDR3 has 14 amino acids. The germline gives CDR1 SNHLY, CDR2 FYNNEI. Written as DNA, the CDR3 is TGTGCCAGCAGTGATCCTAGCGGGGGCTACGAGCAGTACTTC. Translating it yields CASSDPSGGYEQYF.

The V and J genes are TRBV15 and TRBJ1-1; TRBD1 might be the D (5 bases). The ends were cut back, 1 base at V and 4 bases at J, with 10 bases in the middle. Germline loops: CDR1 LNHNV, CDR2 YYDKDF (reference sequence). The CDR3 length is 14 residues. The CDR3 region is CATSRAGSGTEAFF. DNA for the CDR3: TGTGCCACCAGCAGAGCAGGGAGCGGCACTGAAGCTTTCTTT. Full variable domain (rest looked up from reference TRBV15 and TRBJ1-1): DAMVIQNPRYQVTQFGKPVTLSCSQTLNHNVMYWYQQKSSQAPKLLFHYYDKDFNNEADTPDNFQSRRPNTSFCFLDIRSPGLGDTAMYLCATSRAGSGTEAFFGQGTRLTVV.

This clonotype appeared a single time. This rearrangement joins TRBV2 to TRBJ2-7; D not resolved. The V gene lost 4 bases and the J gene lost 3 bases, with 4 bases spanning the gap. This CDR3 region has 11 residues. Looked up from germline, CDR1 is SNHLY and CDR2 is FYNNEI. The CDR3, as DNA: TGTGCCAGCAGTGCCTACTACGAGCAGTACGTC. Translated: CASSAYYEQYV.

The chain combines TRBV11-1 with TRBJ2-1; either TRBD1 or TRBD2 may fit D (5 bases each). From germline, CDR1 is SGHAT and CDR2 FQDESV (reference sequence). This CDR3 contains 17 residues. Trimming cost V 4 bases and J 0 bases, with 16 bases left between them. For the CDR3, the DNA is TGTGCCAGCAGCTCACTTAGGGACCCGAGCTCCTACAATGAGCAGTTCTTC. Its protein is CASSSLRDPSSYNEQFF.

V gene TRBV9 combines with J gene TRBJ2-7; D is perhaps TRBD2 (6 bases). Trimming stripped 0 bases from V and 5 bases from J, with 18 bases between. Germline V lookup: CDR1 SGDLS, CDR2 YYNGEE. The CDR3 is 16 residues long. CDR3 sequence: CASSVGPTGAVHEQYF. In nucleotides, the CDR3 is TGTGCCAGCAGCGTAGGCCCAACGGGAGCAGTCCACGAGCAGTACTTC.

This clonotype showed up just a few times. The V call is TRBV29-1, the J call TRBJ1-2; tentative D call: TRBD1 (6 bases). CDR1 is SQVTM and CDR2 is ANQGSEA in the germline V gene. Deletions cut 7 bases from V and 2 bases from J, with 8 bases between. This CDR3 is 11 amino acids long. CDR3 DNA sequence: TGCAGCGCAGGGGTAAACTATGGCTACACCTTC. As protein: CSAGVNYGYTF.

The V call is TRBV2, the J call TRBJ1-2, with D perhaps matching TRBD1 (5 bases). The CDR3 is 13 residues long. CDR1 is SNHLY and CDR2 is FYNNEI in the germline V gene. V lost 5 bases and J lost 5, with 12 bases in between. CDR3 nucleotides: TGTGCCAGCAGTATCCAGGGTGATTATGGCTACACCTTC. This encodes CASSIQGDYGYTF.

This sequence joins TRBV7-9 and TRBJ1-2; D gene uncertain. The V gene lost 5 bases and the J gene lost 1 base, with 2 bases spanning the gap. This CDR3 comprises 11 residues. From germline, CDR1 is SEHNR and CDR2 FQNEAQ (reference sequence). CDR3 in DNA: TGTGCCAGCAGCGATAACTATGGCTACACCTTC. It specifies CASSDNYGYTF.